This TCR beta chain came from a study of T cell repertoires in aging, cancer and after chemotherapy. Regarding this clonotype: Its antigen is unknown.

The CDR3 is 14 amino acids. The junction had 4 bases not matched to a gene; V was cut back by 2 bases and J by 3 bases. Germline loops: CDR1 SGHRS, CDR2 YFSETQ. TCR beta rearrangements were amplified from peripheral blood genomic DNA. Regarding the study as a whole: Immunological memory after chemotherapy cannot be judged from the repertoire data.

TRB rearrangements spanning V, D and J were amplified using mixed TRB-A/B primers. One entry per CDR3 protein, called by TCRdb with MiXCR from the multiplex PCR reads. The table has about 10,000 distinct CDR3 sequences, approximately 37% seen once. This chain connects TRBV5-1 to TRBJ1-2, with 7 bases that match TRBD1. The sequenced material came from blood. This receptor was taken from a human donor in good health. The CDR3 bases are TGCGCCAGCAGCTTTCTACAGGGGCACTATGGCTACACCTTC. This codes for CASSFLQGHYGYTF.